The 17 T cell receptor beta chains below were found in one sample sequenced in a study of shared clonotypes between healthy human individuals. Clones were sequenced by immunoSEQ multiplex PCR, and TCRdb holds only the in-frame ones, with some missing. The sample yields over 1.4 million clones, roughly 95% seen once. The source material was naive CD4+ T cells sorted from blood. Stated subset: CD45RA+ positively selected. The receptors originated from a man under 40 in good health.

This clone was counted a single time. The chain has TRBV28 and TRBJ2-1, with TRBD2 as a possible D gene (6 bases). V shed 4 bases and J shed 4 bases, with 8 bases lying between them. There are 13 residues in the CDR3. Germline V gives CDR1 MDHEN, CDR2 SYDVKM. For the CDR3, the DNA is TGTGCCAGCAGTTCCGGGACTTACAATGAGCAGTTCTTC. This translates into CASSSGTYNEQFF.

In its sample, this clone was seen once. This rearrangement joins TRBV5-1 to TRBJ1-5, with TRBD1 matching 7 bases. Germline loops: CDR1 SGHRS, CDR2 YFSETQ. There are 16 residues in the CDR3. With 1 base clipped from V and 5 bases from J, the junction kept 9 bases outside the gene matches. The CDR3 DNA follows: TGCGCCAGCAGCTTGATCCTTCCGCAGGGGGATCAGCCCCAGCATTTT. Translation: CASSLILPQGDQPQHF. The full variable domain, its missing parts supplied by reference TRBV5-1 and TRBJ1-5, is KAGVTQTPRYLIKTRGQQVTLSCSPISGHRSVSWYQQTPGQGLQFLFEYFSETQRNKGNFPGRFSGRQFSNSRSEMNVSTLELGDSALYLCASSLILPQGDQPQHFGDGTRLSIL.

The sample holds one count of this clone. This CDR3 is also generated by other DNA sequences in the sample. This rearrangement joins TRBV5-1 to TRBJ2-2; 7 nucleotides line up with TRBD2. With 4 bases clipped from V and 2 bases from J, the junction kept 5 bases outside the gene matches. The germline gives CDR1 SGHRS, CDR2 YFSETQ. The CDR3 is 15 residues long. This CDR3 is CASSPSGANTGELFF. The CDR3 DNA reads TGCGCCAGCAGCCCGAGCGGGGCAAACACCGGGGAGCTGTTTTTT.

The rearrangement links TRBV6-1 to TRBJ2-3; 8 bases align to TRBD2. The CDR3 totals 15 residues. V gave up 4 bases and J gave up 0 bases; unmatched junction bases: 3. Germline V gene lookup returns CDR1 MNHNS and CDR2 SASEGT. This CDR3 reads CASSVLAASTDTQYF. The CDR3 DNA follows: TGTGCCAGCAGTGTACTAGCGGCTAGCACAGATACGCAGTATTTT.

J is TRBJ2-1 and V is TRBV10-3, with D unresolved. V lost 10 bases to trimming and J lost 0 bases, with 4 bases between them. In germline, CDR1 is ENHRY, CDR2 SYGVKD. The CDR3 sequence is 11 residues long. CDR3 sequence reads: CATYSYNEQFF. CDR3 DNA: TGTGCCACTTACTCCTACAATGAGCAGTTCTTC.

The chain is built from TRBV28 and TRBJ2-2; D is undetermined. Looked up from germline, CDR1 is MDHEN and CDR2 is SYDVKM. This CDR3 has 12 amino acids. V was clipped by 5 bases and J by 4 bases, with 5 bases between them. Here the CDR3 DNA reads TGTGCCAGCAGTCCATTCACCGGGGAGCTGTTTTTT. Translation gives CASSPFTGELFF.

The rearrangement links TRBV7-8 to TRBJ2-1, with 9 bases that match TRBD1. The CDR3 has 13 amino acids. Germline CDR1 is SGHVS and CDR2 is FQNEAQ. Trimming cost V 3 bases and J 12 bases; bases outside gene matches: 6. This CDR3 reads CASSLTSDRGQFF. Here the CDR3 DNA reads TGTGCCAGCAGCTTGACCTCGGACAGGGGGCAGTTCTTC.

This chain uses TRBV29-1 with TRBJ2-5; TRBD1 matches 10 bases. The CDR3 is 15 amino acids. V shed 5 bases, J shed 4 bases, and the junction held 10 bases outside the gene matches. Per the germline V gene, CDR1 is SQVTM and CDR2 is ANQGSEA. The CDR3 DNA is TGCAGCGTTTTAAACCGGCGGGACAGGGGAGAGACCCAGTACTTC. This sequence encodes CSVLNRRDRGETQYF.

The rearrangement links TRBV5-6 to TRBJ2-3; a weak D match, TRBD2 (6 bases). The CDR3 extends over 14 amino acids. V was clipped by 4 bases and J by 8 bases, with 17 bases between them. Looked up from germline, CDR1 is SGHDT and CDR2 is YYEEEE. The CDR3 here is CASSIQRDWITQYF. CDR3 coding DNA: TGTGCCAGCAGCATCCAACGGGACTGGATTACGCAGTATTTT.

This clone was seen a handful of times. This chain links TRBV19 with TRBJ2-4, with a weak D call TRBD2 (5 bases). CDR3 length equals 13 residues. Germline loops: CDR1 LNHDA, CDR2 SQIVND (reference sequence). Trimming took 7 bases from V and 9 from J, leaving 16 bases between them. The CDR3 DNA reads as TGTGCCAGTATCATGCCGGGATACCCCATTCAGTACTTC. This codes for CASIMPGYPIQYF.

CDR3 residues: CASSVALASGSQRYNEQFF. DNA of the CDR3: TGTGCCAGCAGCGTAGCTTTGGCTAGCGGGAGCCAACGGTACAATGAGCAGTTCTTC. The chain is built from TRBV9 and TRBJ2-1; 10 bases line up with TRBD2. The CDR3 sequence is 19 residues long. Germline loops: CDR1 SGDLS, CDR2 YYNGEE. Losses at the gene ends were 0 bases for V and 4 bases for J; bases not matched to a gene: 13. The whole variable domain, filled in from reference TRBV9 and TRBJ2-1, reads DSGVTQTPKHLITATGQRVTLRCSPRSGDLSVYWYQQSLDQGLQFLIQYYNGEERAKGNILERFSAQQFPDLHSELNLSSLELGDSALYFCASSVALASGSQRYNEQFFGPGTRLTVL.

The CDR3 region is CASSLGLLNTGELFF. The CDR3 bases are TGCGCCAGCAGCTTGGGGCTCCTGAACACCGGGGAGCTGTTTTTT. J is TRBJ2-2 and V is TRBV5-1; unclear D gene. From germline, CDR1 is SGHRS and CDR2 YFSETQ. Trimming left V 0 bases short and J 1 base short, with 7 bases between. This CDR3 contains 15 residues.

The rearrangement uses TRBV28 and TRBJ2-3; no clear D gene. Trimming left V 5 bases short and J 1 base short, with 7 bases between. CDR3 length: 13 amino acids. Per germline, CDR1 MDHEN and CDR2 SYDVKM. This CDR3 is CASSGPGTDTQYF. In DNA, the CDR3 is TGTGCCAGCAGTGGACCCGGCACAGATACGCAGTATTTT.

The gene calls are TRBV30 and TRBJ2-7; the D is unclear. Germline lookup yields CDR1 GTSNPN and CDR2 SVGIG (reference sequence). The CDR3 has 13 amino acids. Trimming shortened V by 1 base and J by 3 bases, and 10 bases separated the two germline ends. The CDR3 coding sequence is TGTGCCTGGAGTGGTCCGGCCGTCTACGAGCAGTACTTC. As protein: CAWSGPAVYEQYF.

This clone has only one observation. The chain couples TRBV11-2 to TRBJ2-3; 13 bases match TRBD2. The trim removed 6 bases at V and 3 bases at J, leaving 3 bases unmatched. The CDR3 consists of 15 residues. Germline V gene lookup returns CDR1 SGHAT and CDR2 FQNNGV. CDR3 sequence reads: CASRGLAGRTDTQYF. The CDR3, as DNA: TGTGCCAGCAGGGGACTAGCGGGAAGGACAGATACGCAGTATTTT.

This clone was seen only a few times. V gene TRBV6-1 combines with J gene TRBJ1-2, with no clear D. Looked up from germline, CDR1 is MNHNS and CDR2 is SASEGT. Between the trimmed V and J ends, which lost 5 bases and 4 bases, there was a span of 14 bases. The CDR3 extends over 14 amino acids. The CDR3 reads CASSLGSRGYGYTF. The CDR3 DNA is TGTGCCAGCAGTCTAGGGTCCCGGGGCTATGGCTACACCTTC.

The rearrangement joins TRBV5-1 to TRBJ2-3, with 9 bases fitting TRBD2. Germline CDR1 SGHRS, CDR2 YFSETQ. CDR3 length: 18 amino acids. Unmatched junction bases numbered 12, after V lost 1 base and J lost 3 bases. DNA for the CDR3: TGCGCCAGCAGCTTGCTTCTAGCGGGACCCGCCGGGACAGATACGCAGTATTTT. It is translated as CASSLLLAGPAGTDTQYF.